What follows are 19 T cell receptor beta chains derived from one specimen sequenced in a study of blood T cell repertoires in COVID-19. The protocol was immunoSEQ multiplex PCR, while the TCRdb copy is restricted to in-frame clones and leaves out a portion. The top ten clones hold 6.2% of a sample with about 240,000 clones, less than 90% of them seen once. The specimen was peripheral blood. Every receptor here comes from a man aged 60-69 years with acute or convalescent COVID-19.

This clone was counted only a few times. The chain couples TRBV2 to TRBJ1-5, with D unclear. The CDR3 is 13 residues long. V was clipped by 4 bases and J by 0 bases, with 4 bases between them. Germline V lookup: CDR1 SNHLY, CDR2 FYNNEI. The DNA for the CDR3 is TGTGCCAGCAGTGGTTATAGCAATCAGCCCCAGCATTTT. Protein sequence: CASSGYSNQPQHF.

The chain links TRBV7-9 to TRBJ1-2, with TRBD1 matching over 11 bases. The germline gives CDR1 SEHNR, CDR2 FQNEAQ (reference sequence). The V gene end was trimmed by 1 base and the J gene end by 8 bases; junction bases not matched to a gene: 6. This CDR3 contains 15 residues. The CDR3 region is CASSLEGQGAYGYTF. The CDR3, as DNA: TGTGCCAGCAGCTTAGAAGGACAGGGGGCGTACGGCTACACCTTC.

The gene calls are TRBV11-2 and TRBJ2-5; D unresolved. V was clipped by 3 bases and J by 0 bases, with 8 bases between them. This CDR3 is built from 14 residues. Germline-derived CDR1 and CDR2 are SGHAT and FQNNGV. CDR3 nucleotide sequence: TGTGCCAGCAGCTTCGGCGGTCACCAAGAGACCCAGTACTTC. It specifies CASSFGGHQETQYF.

The chain carries TRBV6-5 and TRBJ2-7; TRBD2 is a possible D gene (6 bases). Trimming cost V 4 bases and J 1 base, with 14 bases left between them. Germline V gene sequence: CDR1 MNHEY, CDR2 SVGAGI. The CDR3 totals 15 residues. The CDR3: CASSSRTGESYEQYF. CDR3 DNA: TGTGCCAGCAGTTCCCGAACGGGAGAATCCTACGAGCAGTACTTC.

CDR3 amino acids: CASSFPGTGDNEQFF. The CDR3 bases are TGTGCCAGCAGTTTTCCTGGGACAGGGGACAATGAGCAGTTCTTC. The V and J genes are TRBV28 and TRBJ2-1; the match to TRBD1 covers 10 bases. Per the germline V gene, CDR1 is MDHEN and CDR2 is SYDVKM. After removal of 3 bases from V and 5 bases from J, the junction contained 4 bases not matched to a gene. The length of the CDR3 is 15 residues.

This clone appeared once. This rearrangement joins TRBV4-2 to TRBJ2-7; 10 positions agree with TRBD1. This CDR3 is built from 15 residues. Germline V gene data show CDR1 as LGHNA and CDR2 as YNFKEQ. V lost 5 bases and J lost 7; bases outside the gene matches: 11. CDR3 residues: CASSLTPGQGREQYF. The CDR3 DNA follows: TGTGCCAGCAGCTTGACACCGGGACAGGGGAGGGAGCAGTACTTC.

The V gene is TRBV6-2 or TRBV6-3, the J gene TRBJ2-3; D is perhaps TRBD2 (5 bases). The CDR3 covers 14 residues. Trimming removed 6 bases at V and 0 bases at J, with 10 bases between. CDR1 is MNHEY, CDR2 SVGEGT, per germline. The CDR3 bases are TGTGCCAGCAGCGGAGCGGAGAGCACAGATACGCAGTATTTT. Translated, it gives CASSGAESTDTQYF.

CDR3: CAIRNQAGPYNEQFF. CDR3 nucleotide sequence: TGTGCCATCAGGAACCAAGCGGGGCCCTACAATGAGCAGTTCTTC. The V call is TRBV10-3, the J call TRBJ2-1, with 7 bases identical to TRBD2. The germline V gene has CDR1 ENHRY and CDR2 SYGVKD. This CDR3 is built from 15 residues. The V segment lost 6 bases and the J segment 2 bases; nucleotides outside the gene matches: 7.

This chain connects TRBV12-3 or TRBV12-4 to TRBJ1-2, with a weak D call TRBD1 (6 bases). This CDR3 is built from 13 residues. The ends were cut back, 4 bases at V and 6 bases at J, with 12 bases in the middle. Here the CDR3 reads CASSYQGRNGYTF. In nucleotides, the CDR3 is TGTGCCAGCAGTTATCAGGGGAGAAATGGCTACACCTTC.

V usage is TRBV10-3 and J usage is TRBJ2-1; tentatively, D is TRBD1 (5 bases). The CDR3 spans 15 residues. Trimming cost V 3 bases and J 5 bases, with 14 bases left between them. Germline V gene data show CDR1 as ENHRY and CDR2 as SYGVKD. This CDR3 reads CAISDAEDSDNEQFF. The DNA of the CDR3 is TGTGCCATCAGTGACGCGGAAGACAGCGACAATGAGCAGTTCTTC.

The chain carries TRBV11-3 and TRBJ2-2; tentative D call: TRBD2 (5 bases). The CDR3 is made up of 15 amino acids. The V end lost 5 bases, the J end lost 2 bases, and 12 bases lay between the germline ends. CDR1 is SGHNT, CDR2 YENEEA, per germline. The CDR3 here is CASSKTGFNTGELFF. The DNA for the CDR3 is TGTGCCAGCAGCAAAACGGGGTTTAACACCGGGGAGCTGTTTTTT.

The V call is TRBV6-4, the J call TRBJ2-1, with 10 bases fitting TRBD2. Unmatched junction bases numbered 10, after V lost 1 base and J lost 16 bases. The CDR3 has 14 amino acids. Germline V gene data show CDR1 as MRHNA and CDR2 as SNTAGT. The CDR3 protein is CASSDLGLAETLFF. The CDR3 region has the DNA TGTGCCAGCAGTGACTTAGGACTAGCGGAAACGCTTTTCTTC.

The chain joins TRBV28 to TRBJ1-2; 12 bases match TRBD1. The V and J ends lost 5 bases and 8 bases, in that order; junction bases with no gene match: 9. Per germline, CDR1 MDHEN and CDR2 SYDVKM. CDR3 length: 15 residues. This CDR3 is CASSGPGQGARGYTF. For the CDR3, the DNA is TGTGCCAGCAGTGGACCGGGACAGGGGGCGCGAGGCTACACCTTC.

V usage is TRBV2 and J usage is TRBJ1-6; a weak D match, TRBD1 (6 bases). Germline V CDR1 and CDR2: SNHLY, FYNNEI. The CDR3 loop spans 14 amino acids. V lost 7 bases to trimming and J lost 9 bases, with 16 bases between them. CDR3 in DNA: TGTGCCAGCATTCGGGACGGGGGGCGTTCACCCCTCCACTTT. It encodes CASIRDGGRSPLHF.

V gene TRBV5-4 combines with J gene TRBJ2-5, with 9 positions matching TRBD2. J lost 0 bases, V lost 7 bases, and 4 bases had no gene match. Germline V gene data show CDR1 as SGHNT and CDR2 as YYREEE (reference sequence). This CDR3 spans 14 amino acids. The DNA for the CDR3 is TGTGCCAGCGGGAGCGGGAGGCACCAAGAGACCCAGTACTTC. This sequence encodes CASGSGRHQETQYF.

The chain is built from TRBV15 and TRBJ1-2, with 8 bases that match TRBD1. Germline V CDR1 and CDR2: LNHNV, YYDKDF (reference sequence). This CDR3 comprises 16 residues. After removal of 2 bases from V and 3 bases from J, the junction contained 8 bases not matched to a gene. This CDR3 reads CATSRTAGQGYYGYTF. The DNA for the CDR3 is TGTGCCACCAGCAGAACTGCAGGACAGGGATACTATGGCTACACCTTC.

DNA of the CDR3: TGTGCCAGCAGTTTATGGGAGACCCGCGGGGAGCTGTTTTTT. It yields the protein CASSLWETRGELFF. The gene calls are TRBV27 and TRBJ2-2; D possibly corresponds to TRBD2 (5 bases). V was clipped by 1 base and J by 7 bases, with 10 bases between them. Looked up from germline, CDR1 is MNHEY and CDR2 is SMNVEV (reference sequence). The CDR3 is 14 amino acids.

The chain joins TRBV3-1 (or the pseudogene TRBV3-2) to TRBJ2-5; D might be TRBD2 (6 bases). This CDR3 is built from 16 residues. Trimming shortened V by 0 bases and J by 2 bases, and 13 bases separated the two germline ends. Per the germline V gene, CDR1 is LGHDT and CDR2 is YNNKEL (reference sequence). The CDR3 spells CASSQEPGGSQETQYF. CDR3 in DNA: TGTGCCAGCAGCCAAGAGCCTGGGGGGTCACAAGAGACCCAGTACTTC.

The chain employs TRBV7-9 and TRBJ1-6, with D hard to call. The germline V gene has CDR1 SEHNR and CDR2 FQNEAQ (reference sequence). Between the trimmed V and J ends, which lost 5 bases and 3 bases, there was a span of 8 bases. The CDR3 contains 14 residues. The CDR3 DNA sequence: TGTGCCAGCAGCGGGCCAGTCTATAATTCACCCCTCCACTTT. Residues: CASSGPVYNSPLHF.